The 6 T cell receptor beta chains listed next were all sequenced from one sample in a study of immune characterization of retroperitoneal liposarcoma. From the PCR reads, TCRdb called clonotypes with MiXCR, one entry per CDR3 protein. The sample lists some 11,000 distinct CDR3 sequences, approximately 26% occurring once. The material sequenced was tumor tissue. Every receptor here comes from a male donor with retroperitoneal liposarcoma.

The chain couples TRBV6-5 to TRBJ2-1; 8 bases line up with TRBD2. The J call may be in error: the DNA end matches TRBJ2-7 better. Per germline, CDR1 MNHEY and CDR2 SVGAGI. The CDR3 length is 14 residues. CDR3 sequence reads: CASRSSGRRSEQYF. CDR3 DNA: TGTGCCAGCAGGTCGAGCGGGAGAAGAAGTGAGCAGTACTTC.

The genes are TRBV27 and TRBJ2-1; D uncertain. V shed 5 bases and J shed 13 bases, with 27 bases lying between them. This CDR3 is built from 16 residues. CDR1 and CDR2 from the germline V gene are MNHEY and SMNVEV (reference sequence). This chain's CDR3 is CASSPRTTSQQETQFF. As DNA, the CDR3 is TGTGCCAGCAGTCCCCGAACGACTTCGCAACAAGAGACCCAGTTCTTC.

This chain links TRBV7-1 with TRBJ2-1, with 11 bases lining up with TRBD2. TRBV7-1 is noted as an ORF with a role that remains uncertain. CDR3 length equals 17 residues. V was clipped by 5 bases and J by 8 bases; unmatched bases: 14. CDR3 region: CASSPRLLAGGVHEQFF. The CDR3 region has the DNA TGTGCCAGCAGCCCACGACTTTTAGCGGGAGGGGTCCATGAGCAGTTCTTC.

This clonotype was detected many times. The V and J genes are TRBV6-6 and TRBJ2-1; 7 bases match TRBD2. The CDR3 is made up of 17 amino acids. V lost 2 bases and J lost 1; bases outside the gene matches: 8. Germline values: CDR1 MNHNY, CDR2 SVGAGI (reference sequence). The CDR3: CASSYPREGHSYNEQFF. The CDR3 DNA sequence: TGTGCCAGCAGTTACCCGAGGGAGGGCCATTCCTACAATGAGCAGTTCTTC.

V is TRBV6-9 and J is TRBJ2-1; perhaps TRBD2 as D (7 bases). The end of the DNA aligns better with TRBJ2-7, so the J call may be wrong. The CDR3 is 14 amino acids. Germline V CDR1 and CDR2: MNHGY, SVAAGI. The CDR3 region has the DNA TGTGCCAGCAGTAGACTAGCAGGGGCCAATGAGCAGTACTTC. It yields the protein CASSRLAGANEQYF.

The V call is TRBV6-6, the J call TRBJ2-1, with 7 bases that match TRBD2. From germline, CDR1 is MNHNY and CDR2 SVGAGI (reference sequence). J gave up 10 bases and V 4 bases, and 10 bases lay outside the gene matches. The CDR3 extends over 14 amino acids. As DNA, the CDR3 is TGTGCCAGCAGTTTGGTAACGGGGGGTTACGAGCAGTTCTTC. Its protein is CASSLVTGGYEQFF.